This TCR beta chain was found in a study of T cell repertoires in cytomegalovirus infection. About the study: Through public TCR beta signatures, both CMV infection and matching HLA type were indicated. Study-wide findings and caveats: Frequencies of public TCR beta families were cumulated, and this identified carriers of CMV plus the relevant HLA. Dominating the ex vivo response were HLA-C-restricted CMV-specific TCR beta clonotypes.

MiXCR, run by TCRdb on the reads, gives a single entry per CDR3 protein. The top ten hold about 4.6% of the sample, which has 150,000 to 200,000 distinct CDR3 sequences, roughly 9.8% seen once. This clonotype was seen more than once but under ten times. The antigen remains undetermined. J lost 3 bases, V lost 0 bases, and 8 bases had no gene match. Germline CDR1 and CDR2: MGHRA and YSYEKL. The CDR3 length is 18 residues. The sequencing input was PBMCs. The chain uses TRBV4-1 and TRBJ1-4; 9 positions agree with TRBD1. This receptor was obtained from a human donor in good health (CMV status not recorded). Some clones in this sample may be carry-over from other donors' samples. CDR3 sequence (DNA): TGCGCCAGCAGCCAAGATCATGACAGGGGGAAACCTAATGAAAAACTGTTTTTT. Amino acid sequence: CASSQDHDRGKPNEKLFF.